Listed below are T cell receptor beta chains from one sample, sequenced in a study of shared clonotypes between healthy human individuals. Produced via immunoSEQ multiplex PCR; TCRdb's table is partial and in-frame only. The sample includes hundreds of thousands of clones, roughly 70% of them seen just once. What was sequenced was memory CD4+ T cells sorted from blood. The receptors were sampled from a woman in her twenties or thirties in good health. The CDR3 runs from the conserved cysteine through the conserved F or W. Each record gives: D gene, J gene, V gene, clone size, CDR3 protein, CDR3 DNA. A D gene is named only where the DNA matches it firmly. Size values are once, few and many counts, or a class for expanded clones, and some rows have none.

D gene: -
J gene: TRBJ1-1
V gene: TRBV6-5
clone size: -
CDR3 protein: CASSYSLKGDLEAFF
CDR3 DNA: TGTGCCAGCAGTTATTCCCTAAAAGGGGACCTTGAAGCTTTCTTT

D gene: TRBD1
J gene: TRBJ1-1
V gene: TRBV19
clone size: few
CDR3 protein: CASSIGTGTAEAFF
CDR3 DNA: TGTGCCAGTAGTATAGGGACAGGGACCGCTGAAGCTTTCTTT

D gene: -
J gene: TRBJ1-1
V gene: TRBV18
clone size: -
CDR3 protein: CASSPTGTNTEAFF
CDR3 DNA: TGTGCCAGCTCACCCACAGGGACGAACACTGAAGCTTTCTTT

D gene: -
J gene: TRBJ2-7
V gene: TRBV10-1
clone size: -
CDR3 protein: CASSVYRGRSYEQYF
CDR3 DNA: TGCGCCAGCAGTGTATATCGGGGCCGATCCTACGAGCAGTACTTC

D gene: -
J gene: TRBJ2-1
V gene: TRBV28
clone size: -
CDR3 protein: CASSSRAQRYNEQFF
CDR3 DNA: TGTGCCAGCAGTTCTAGGGCCCAACGATACAATGAGCAGTTCTTC

D gene: TRBD1
J gene: TRBJ1-4
V gene: TRBV5-1
clone size: few
CDR3 protein: CASSLTGDNEKLFF
CDR3 DNA: TGCGCCAGCAGCCTGACAGGGGATAATGAAAAACTGTTTTTT

D gene: TRBD1
J gene: TRBJ1-1
V gene: TRBV19
clone size: once
CDR3 protein: CASRTGIHTEAFF
CDR3 DNA: TGTGCCAGTAGGACAGGGATTCACACTGAAGCTTTCTTT

D gene: -
J gene: TRBJ1-1
V gene: TRBV2
clone size: few
CDR3 protein: CASSLGPMLRTEAFF
CDR3 DNA: TGTGCCAGCAGTTTGGGACCCATGCTGAGGACTGAAGCTTTCTTT

D gene: -
J gene: TRBJ2-7
V gene: TRBV11-2
clone size: -
CDR3 protein: CASSLYSDLSGEQYF
CDR3 DNA: TGTGCCAGCAGCTTATACAGTGACCTCTCGGGAGAGCAGTACTTC

D gene: -
J gene: TRBJ1-1
V gene: TRBV18
clone size: few
CDR3 protein: CASSPVSGLNTEAFF
CDR3 DNA: TGTGCCAGCTCTCCCGTGTCCGGGTTGAACACTGAAGCTTTCTTT

D gene: -
J gene: TRBJ2-2
V gene: TRBV29-1
clone size: many
CDR3 protein: CSVERRTGNTGELFF
CDR3 DNA: TGCAGCGTTGAACGACGGACGGGGAACACCGGGGAGCTGTTTTTT

D gene: TRBD2
J gene: TRBJ2-1
V gene: TRBV19
clone size: -
CDR3 protein: CASSLSGNNEQFF
CDR3 DNA: TGTGCCAGTAGTCTTAGCGGGAACAATGAGCAGTTCTTC

D gene: -
J gene: TRBJ1-4
V gene: TRBV9
clone size: -
CDR3 protein: CASSRGWDNEKLFF
CDR3 DNA: TGTGCCAGCAGCCGGGGGTGGGATAATGAAAAACTGTTTTTT

D gene: -
J gene: TRBJ1-2
V gene: TRBV6-5
clone size: -
CDR3 protein: CASTSQGRLYGYTF
CDR3 DNA: TGTGCCAGCACTTCACAGGGCCGACTCTATGGCTACACCTTC

D gene: -
J gene: TRBJ1-2
V gene: TRBV7-2
clone size: -
CDR3 protein: CASSLERTANYGYTF
CDR3 DNA: TGTGCCAGCAGCCTCGAAAGGACAGCTAACTATGGCTACACCTTC

D gene: -
J gene: TRBJ2-5
V gene: TRBV19
clone size: once
CDR3 protein: CASRASYSGNQETQYF
CDR3 DNA: TGTGCCAGTAGGGCTTCCTATAGCGGCAACCAAGAGACCCAGTACTTC

D gene: -
J gene: TRBJ2-3
V gene: TRBV6-4
clone size: -
CDR3 protein: CASSDSTDTQYF
CDR3 DNA: TGTGCCAGCAGTGACTCAACGGATACGCAGTATTTT

D gene: TRBD2
J gene: TRBJ2-7
V gene: TRBV7-2
clone size: -
CDR3 protein: CASSLALAGATQQYF
CDR3 DNA: TGTGCCAGCAGCTTAGCCTTGGCGGGAGCCACCCAGCAGTACTTC

D gene: -
J gene: TRBJ1-4
V gene: TRBV30
clone size: -
CDR3 protein: CAWSVGSNEKLFF
CDR3 DNA: TGTGCCTGGAGTGTAGGGTCGAATGAAAAACTGTTTTTT

D gene: TRBD2
J gene: TRBJ2-7
V gene: TRBV4-1
clone size: once
CDR3 protein: CASSQGLAGAYEQYF
CDR3 DNA: TGCGCCAGCAGCCAAGGACTAGCGGGAGCCTACGAGCAGTACTTC

D gene: TRBD2
J gene: TRBJ2-1
V gene: TRBV5-4
clone size: -
CDR3 protein: CASRRTAGPGPNEQFF
CDR3 DNA: TGTGCCAGCAGACGAACAGCGGGGCCAGGCCCCAATGAGCAGTTCTTC

D gene: -
J gene: TRBJ1-5
V gene: TRBV7-7
clone size: -
CDR3 protein: CASSLGRRVNSNQPQHF
CDR3 DNA: TGTGCCAGCAGCCTAGGTCGGAGGGTCAATAGCAATCAGCCCCAGCATTTT

D gene: TRBD2
J gene: TRBJ2-7
V gene: TRBV5-1
clone size: -
CDR3 protein: CASSKGTSGAYEQYF
CDR3 DNA: TGCGCCAGCAGCAAGGGGACTAGCGGAGCCTACGAGCAGTACTTC

D gene: -
J gene: TRBJ1-1
V gene: TRBV30
clone size: -
CDR3 protein: CAWSKQGGGNTEAFF
CDR3 DNA: TGTGCCTGGAGTAAACAGGGAGGTGGGAACACTGAAGCTTTCTTT

D gene: TRBD1
J gene: TRBJ2-7
V gene: TRBV6-1
clone size: few
CDR3 protein: CASSERLGQGRFRRF
CDR3 DNA: TGTGCCAGCAGTGAAAGGTTAGGACAGGGGAGGTTTCGCCGCTTC

D gene: TRBD2
J gene: TRBJ2-1
V gene: TRBV19
clone size: few
CDR3 protein: CASTGSGRSSYNEQFF
CDR3 DNA: TGTGCCAGTACCGGTAGCGGGAGAAGTTCCTACAATGAGCAGTTCTTC

D gene: -
J gene: TRBJ1-2
V gene: TRBV19
clone size: -
CDR3 protein: CASSPFRGGQEVRGYTF
CDR3 DNA: TGTGCCAGTAGTCCATTTCGCGGGGGGCAAGAAGTCCGTGGCTACACCTTC

D gene: TRBD2
J gene: TRBJ2-5
V gene: TRBV4-2
clone size: -
CDR3 protein: CASRRQRGSQETQYF
CDR3 DNA: TGTGCCAGCAGACGGCAGCGGGGGTCCCAAGAGACCCAGTACTTC

D gene: TRBD1
J gene: TRBJ1-2
V gene: TRBV14
clone size: -
CDR3 protein: CASSQLAGGGPGYTF
CDR3 DNA: TGTGCCAGCAGCCAATTAGCAGGGGGCGGACCTGGCTACACCTTC

D gene: -
J gene: TRBJ2-5
V gene: TRBV28
clone size: -
CDR3 protein: CATEGVHETQYF
CDR3 DNA: TGTGCCACCGAGGGGGTCCACGAGACCCAGTACTTC

D gene: -
J gene: TRBJ1-1
V gene: TRBV2
clone size: -
CDR3 protein: CASSVQVNTEAFF
CDR3 DNA: TGTGCCAGCAGTGTGCAGGTGAACACTGAAGCTTTCTTT

D gene: TRBD1
J gene: TRBJ2-4
V gene: TRBV10-2
clone size: -
CDR3 protein: CASSGRGLAKNIQYF
CDR3 DNA: TGCGCCAGCAGCGGCAGGGGGCTGGCCAAAAACATTCAGTACTTC

D gene: -
J gene: TRBJ2-2
V gene: TRBV10-1
clone size: -
CDR3 protein: CASSRLSHPGELFF
CDR3 DNA: TGCGCCAGCAGTAGGCTGTCGCACCCCGGGGAGCTGTTTTTT

D gene: TRBD1
J gene: TRBJ2-7
V gene: TRBV10-3
clone size: -
CDR3 protein: CAISDRGVGQGAYEQYF
CDR3 DNA: TGTGCCATCAGTGACCGAGGGGTAGGACAGGGGGCCTACGAGCAGTACTTC

D gene: -
J gene: TRBJ2-1
V gene: TRBV6-1
clone size: -
CDR3 protein: CASSEAWGNEQFF
CDR3 DNA: TGTGCCAGCAGTGAAGCATGGGGCAATGAGCAGTTCTTC

D gene: TRBD2
J gene: TRBJ2-1
V gene: TRBV15
clone size: -
CDR3 protein: CATSSGTNSYNEQFF
CDR3 DNA: TGTGCCACCAGCAGTGGGACTAACTCTTACAATGAGCAGTTCTTC

D gene: TRBD1
J gene: TRBJ2-7
V gene: TRBV30
clone size: once
CDR3 protein: CAWTLGQGASYEQYF
CDR3 DNA: TGTGCCTGGACCTTAGGACAGGGGGCGTCTTACGAGCAGTACTTC

D gene: -
J gene: TRBJ2-7
V gene: TRBV5-1
clone size: few
CDR3 protein: CASSLEGSSVREQYF
CDR3 DNA: TGCGCCAGCAGCTTGGAAGGGAGTAGTGTGAGGGAGCAGTACTTC

D gene: TRBD1
J gene: TRBJ1-5
V gene: TRBV10-3
clone size: once
CDR3 protein: CAISEAGTGGSQPQHF
CDR3 DNA: TGTGCCATCAGTGAGGCCGGGACAGGGGGCTCTCAGCCCCAGCATTTT

D gene: -
J gene: TRBJ2-7
V gene: TRBV14
clone size: -
CDR3 protein: CASSQVGARVFNEQYF
CDR3 DNA: TGTGCCAGCAGCCAAGTTGGGGCTCGGGTATTTAACGAGCAGTACTTC

D gene: TRBD1
J gene: TRBJ1-2
V gene: TRBV19
clone size: -
CDR3 protein: CASRDRGSNYGYTF
CDR3 DNA: TGTGCCAGTAGAGACAGGGGCAGTAACTATGGCTACACCTTC

D gene: -
J gene: TRBJ1-4
V gene: TRBV5-1
clone size: -
CDR3 protein: CASSKTEPREEKLFF
CDR3 DNA: TGCGCCAGCAGCAAGACTGAGCCTCGGGAGGAAAAACTGTTTTTT

D gene: -
J gene: TRBJ2-7
V gene: TRBV6-6
clone size: once
CDR3 protein: CASSLGSRQSSYEQYF
CDR3 DNA: TGTGCCAGCAGTTTAGGGTCTAGACAGAGCTCCTACGAGCAGTACTTC

D gene: TRBD2
J gene: TRBJ2-3
V gene: TRBV11-3
clone size: -
CDR3 protein: CASSRAEGGRGDTQYF
CDR3 DNA: TGTGCCAGCAGCCGTGCGGAGGGAGGGCGGGGAGATACGCAGTATTTT

D gene: TRBD2
J gene: TRBJ2-1
V gene: TRBV4-1
clone size: -
CDR3 protein: CASSQETSGTYNEQFF
CDR3 DNA: TGCGCCAGCAGCCAAGAGACTAGCGGGACCTACAATGAGCAGTTCTTC

D gene: -
J gene: TRBJ2-2
V gene: TRBV6-1
clone size: -
CDR3 protein: CASTGGGRADGELFF
CDR3 DNA: TGTGCCAGCACAGGGGGCGGGAGGGCCGACGGGGAGCTGTTTTTT

D gene: -
J gene: TRBJ2-7
V gene: TRBV11-1
clone size: -
CDR3 protein: CASSFPGALYEQYF
CDR3 DNA: TGTGCCAGCAGCTTCCCAGGGGCACTCTACGAGCAGTACTTC

D gene: TRBD1
J gene: TRBJ1-1
V gene: TRBV5-1
clone size: once
CDR3 protein: CASSSGQGGLTLNTEAFF
CDR3 DNA: TGCGCCAGCAGCTCAGGACAGGGAGGGTTGACTCTGAACACTGAAGCTTTCTTT

D gene: -
J gene: TRBJ2-7
V gene: TRBV27
clone size: -
CDR3 protein: CASSRQAGTSYEQYF
CDR3 DNA: TGTGCCAGCAGCCGTCAAGCAGGGACGTCCTACGAGCAGTACTTC

D gene: -
J gene: TRBJ2-1
V gene: TRBV29-1
clone size: -
CDR3 protein: CSVPRSQNYNEQFF
CDR3 DNA: TGCAGCGTTCCTAGGAGCCAGAACTACAATGAGCAGTTCTTC